This is a list of T cell receptor beta chains from one sample in a study of T cell responses to AZD1222 COVID-19 vaccine. Generated by immunoSEQ multiplex PCR, the TCRdb table keeps only in-frame clones and is missing some. Among just under 85,000 clones listed, less than 90% were seen once. The source was peripheral blood, collected on day 0 of AZD1222 vaccination. The receptor source for this set is an adult in good health. CDR3s include the opening cysteine and the closing phenylalanine or tryptophan. The D gene is left open where the match is weak. Where a row states a size, it is once, few, many or the class of an expanded clone; other rows omit it.

v_gene: TRBV7-2; d_gene: NA; j_gene: TRBJ2-1; abundance: NA; CDR3aa: CASSFDRGNEQFF; CDR3nt: TGTGCCAGCAGCTTCGACAGAGGGAATGAGCAGTTCTTC
v_gene: TRBV11-3; d_gene: NA; j_gene: TRBJ2-3; abundance: NA; CDR3aa: CASSLGGLADTQYF; CDR3nt: TGTGCCAGCAGCTTAGGTGGACTCGCAGATACGCAGTATTTT
v_gene: TRBV19; d_gene: NA; j_gene: TRBJ1-5; abundance: NA; CDR3aa: CASSSDSQPQHF; CDR3nt: TGTGCCAGTAGTTCCGACAGTCAGCCCCAGCATTTT
v_gene: TRBV4-1; d_gene: TRBD1; j_gene: TRBJ2-5; abundance: few; CDR3aa: CASSSGTGGQETQYF; CDR3nt: TGCGCCAGCAGCTCCGGGACAGGCGGCCAAGAGACCCAGTACTTC
v_gene: TRBV5-6; d_gene: NA; j_gene: TRBJ1-1; abundance: NA; CDR3aa: CASSLAPGNTEAFF; CDR3nt: TGTGCCAGCAGCTTGGCTCCAGGGAACACTGAAGCTTTCTTT
v_gene: TRBV11-2; d_gene: NA; j_gene: TRBJ2-7; abundance: NA; CDR3aa: CASSLGPGPYEQYF; CDR3nt: TGTGCCAGCAGCTTGGGCCCGGGGCCTTACGAGCAGTACTTC
v_gene: TRBV7-9; d_gene: NA; j_gene: TRBJ1-5; abundance: NA; CDR3aa: CASSLVNQPQHF; CDR3nt: TGTGCCAGCAGCTTAGTGAATCAGCCCCAGCATTTT
v_gene: TRBV12-5; d_gene: NA; j_gene: TRBJ2-5; abundance: NA; CDR3aa: CASGTEWGAGETQYF; CDR3nt: TGTGCTAGTGGGACCGAATGGGGGGCAGGAGAGACCCAGTACTTC
v_gene: TRBV9; d_gene: NA; j_gene: TRBJ1-5; abundance: once; CDR3aa: CASSDGDQPQHF; CDR3nt: TGTGCCAGCAGCGACGGGGATCAGCCCCAGCATTTT
v_gene: TRBV2; d_gene: NA; j_gene: TRBJ2-1; abundance: NA; CDR3aa: CASRNERGGEQFF; CDR3nt: TGTGCCAGCAGGAACGAGCGTGGGGGTGAGCAGTTCTTC
v_gene: TRBV5-1; d_gene: NA; j_gene: TRBJ2-5; abundance: once; CDR3aa: CASSSGPQETQYF; CDR3nt: TGCGCCAGCAGCTCGGGACCGCAAGAGACCCAGTACTTC
v_gene: TRBV18; d_gene: NA; j_gene: TRBJ2-2; abundance: NA; CDR3aa: CASSPLSGNTGELFF; CDR3nt: TGTGCCAGCTCACCACTCAGCGGGAACACCGGGGAGCTGTTTTTT
v_gene: TRBV19; d_gene: TRBD1; j_gene: TRBJ2-7; abundance: NA; CDR3aa: CASSFGTGLDEQYF; CDR3nt: TGTGCCAGTAGTTTCGGGACAGGGTTAGACGAGCAGTACTTC
v_gene: TRBV19; d_gene: NA; j_gene: TRBJ2-3; abundance: NA; CDR3aa: CASSIEGRGGVDTQYF; CDR3nt: TGTGCCAGTAGTATCGAAGGAAGGGGGGGAGTAGATACGCAGTATTTT
v_gene: TRBV5-5; d_gene: NA; j_gene: TRBJ2-7; abundance: NA; CDR3aa: CASSLDQSSYEQYF; CDR3nt: TGTGCCAGCAGCTTGGACCAGAGCTCCTACGAGCAGTACTTC
v_gene: TRBV19; d_gene: NA; j_gene: TRBJ1-1; abundance: NA; CDR3aa: CASSMGQNTEAFF; CDR3nt: TGTGCCAGTAGTATGGGACAGAACACTGAAGCTTTCTTT
v_gene: TRBV21-1; d_gene: NA; j_gene: TRBJ1-2; abundance: NA; CDR3aa: CASSKSLAANYGYTF; CDR3nt: TGTGCCAGCAGCAAAAGCCTAGCGGCTAACTATGGCTACACCTTC
v_gene: TRBV10-1; d_gene: NA; j_gene: TRBJ2-7; abundance: NA; CDR3aa: CASSVPGTPYEQYF; CDR3nt: TGCGCCAGCAGTGTACCCGGGACACCGTACGAGCAGTACTTC